This T cell receptor beta chain was captured by sequencing in a study of blood T cell repertoires in COVID-19. Profiled with immunoSEQ multiplex PCR; TCRdb holds only in-frame clones, not every one. The table shows tens of thousands of clones, with nearly 90% occurring only once. Germline loops: CDR1 SGHRS, CDR2 YFSETQ. V was pared by 4 bases and J by 5 bases, with 15 bases between. This CDR3 has 14 residues. The chain couples TRBV5-1 to TRBJ2-5; the D gene is possibly TRBD2 (7 bases). The sequence derives from a man aged 45-60 years with active COVID-19. Sample: peripheral blood. CDR3 nucleotide sequence: TGCGCCAGCAGCGCCGGGGCGGGGGCGGAGACCCAGTACTTC. Its translation is CASSAGAGAETQYF. The variable domain in full, completed from reference TRBV5-1 and TRBJ2-5, reads KAGVTQTPRYLIKTRGQQVTLSCSPISGHRSVSWYQQTPGQGLQFLFEYFSETQRNKGNFPGRFSGRQFSNSRSEMNVSTLELGDSALYLCASSAGAGAETQYFGPGTRLLVL.